The source of this T cell receptor (beta chain) is a study of T cells after yellow fever vaccination. Study at large: Preparation of fractions with low cell numbers was performed using SMART-Seq v4 Ultra Low Input. Study-wide points: Once the booster was given, most primary-vaccination clones reappeared, at just under 98% for CD4 and 85% to 90% for CD8. Weaker, the secondary response peaked sooner, at day 5 versus 15.

In its sample, this clonotype was seen a few times. Its cognate antigen is unknown. V was trimmed by 0 bases and J by 2 bases, leaving 11 bases between them. Germline V gives CDR1 SGDLS, CDR2 YYNGEE. This CDR3 contains 15 residues. TCRdb re-called the 5' RACE reads through MiXCR, storing one row per CDR3 protein. The sample holds about 320,000 distinct CDR3 sequences, about 10% seen once. This receptor was taken from a man younger than 35 who received the YFV17D yellow fever vaccine. The genes are TRBV9 and TRBJ2-5; tentatively, D is TRBD2 (7 bases). Sequences were derived from CD4+ T cells sorted from PBMCs, sampled 45 days after the yellow fever booster vaccination. CDR3 DNA sequence: TGTGCCAGCAGCGTAGGGGGAGGGGGGCAAGAGACCCAGTACTTC. It translates to CASSVGGGGQETQYF.